The TCR beta chain described here comes from a study of blood T cell repertoires in COVID-19 (dated by TCRdb to 2018 to 2020). For context, the study as a whole: The collaborator samples originated in the United States, Italy and Spain and spanned the acute and convalescent phases of COVID-19. Samples came from the ongoing ImmuneRACE study (first 160 participants) plus 1,254 subjects from 6 global collaborators. A de-identified subject ID, COVID-19 status, age in years and sex were almost always included in the sample metadata. A freely available public database, intended as a resource for researchers studying the immune response to SARS-CoV-2, is where the repertoires were released. Where HLA class I and class II types were available, the types were taken from metadata supplied by the sample provider, not from assay-based typing. The material from the prospective study consisted of cDNA or gDNA derived from T cells, B-cell-depleted T cells, or PBMCs. The dataset comprised deeply sampled blood TCRbeta repertoires from subjects exposed to, actively infected with, or recovered from COVID-19. On the study overall, not on this receptor specifically: The amount of clinical and demographic metadata varied by source and participant and was provided uncurated.

Taken from cysteine to phenylalanine, the CDR3 has 14 residues. The retained sequence is limited to the CDR3, 42 bases, with the frame set at the first base. TCRbeta CDR3 regions were amplified from genomic DNA using the immunoSEQ Assay, a bias-controlled multiplex PCR. Concerning the study's data processing: The number of nucleated cells in each sample was estimated from the amplification of reference gene primers within the assay. To quantify the absolute abundance of each unique TCRbeta CDR3 rearrangement, sequence reads were collapsed and filtered. For each sample, productive Simpson clonality was calculated by taking the square root of Simpson's diversity index across productive rearrangements. What TCRdb holds here is the immuneACCESS table cut down to in-frame rearrangements. Part of the clones is not present; checked against another copy, under half of the missing clones reflect an unresolved V gene, and the others are unexplained. V and J calls and clone size follow that table, whereas D and trimming were derived from the DNA. The sample table lists more than 150,000 clones, roughly 87% of them with a count of one. Roughly 7.3% of the sample is held by the ten biggest clonotypes.

In the prospective study, participants were about 18 to 89 years old, resided in approximately 22 geographic areas of the United States, and were enrolled through a virtual design. In the prospective study, participants were assigned to cohorts based on the clinical history participants reported in a screening survey and a study questionnaire. For ImmuneRACE Cohort 3, a participant was defined as recovered based on two consecutive negative NP/OP PCR tests, clearance by a healthcare professional, or resolution of symptoms. In the prospective study, whole blood, serum and a nasopharyngeal or oropharyngeal swab were collected from each participant by mobile phlebotomists. Additional blood draws and questionnaires over an approximately 2-month period could optionally be provided by prospective study participants. Before DNA extraction, blood samples from the prospective study were shipped at room temperature or frozen.

This clone was seen only once. Its cognate antigen has yet to be identified. Within one base of it there is no much larger clone, and no base qualities were kept. The TCR originated in a woman aged 45-65 years who had recovered from COVID-19. Recombination linked TRBV1 to TRBJ2-1; the table's D call, TRBD1, was not checked against the DNA. TRBV1 is designated a pseudogene. Input material: PBMCs or T cells enriched from blood (not recorded which). CDR3 sequence: CTSTRTGYFDEQFF. The DNA sequence is TGCACCAGCACAAGGACAGGGTACTTCGATGAGCAGTTCTTC.